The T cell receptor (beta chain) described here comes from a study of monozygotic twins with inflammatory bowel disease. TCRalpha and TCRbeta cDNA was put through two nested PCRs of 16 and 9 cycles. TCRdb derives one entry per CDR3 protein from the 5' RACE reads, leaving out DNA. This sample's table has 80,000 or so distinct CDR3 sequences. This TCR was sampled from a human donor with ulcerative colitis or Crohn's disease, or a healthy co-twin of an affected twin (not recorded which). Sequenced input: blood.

The CDR3 here is CASSPWGDSNQPQHF. This chain uses TRBV5-1 with TRBJ1-5; TCRdb indicates TRBD1, and absent DNA this call remains unverified. This CDR3 comprises 15 residues. Germline assignment: CDR1 SGHRS and CDR2 YFSETQ.